This T cell receptor (beta chain) originates from a study of immune cell composition in non-small cell lung cancer. Frozen unsorted single-cell suspensions supplied the genomic DNA. In regard to this clone: The antigen remains unidentified.

This table comes from immunoSEQ multiplex PCR, and its TCRdb copy is limited to in-frame clones, with some not included. Here the sample spans 5,000 or so clones, 60% to 85% being singletons. Overall study findings and caveats: Lung adenocarcinomas had lower top 10 clone scores and clonality than squamous tumours. Adenocarcinomas with higher top tumour-associated clone frequency had more reactive TILs.

The sample consisted of lung tumor tissue. The TCR was taken from a human donor with non-small cell lung cancer.

The CDR3 is CASSQVSGGTNEKLFF. As DNA, the CDR3 is TGCGCCAGCAGCCAAGTTTCGGGTGGAACTAATGAAAAACTGTTTTTT. This sequence joins TRBV5-1 and TRBJ1-4, with D hard to call. The V end lost 4 bases, the J end lost 1 base, and 14 bases lay between the germline ends. Germline V gene lookup returns CDR1 SGHRS and CDR2 YFSETQ. The length of the CDR3 is 16 residues.